The present T cell receptor (beta chain) was sequenced within a study of T cells after yellow fever vaccination. Study-wide results and caveats: Weaker overall was a secondary response that nonetheless peaked faster, on day 5 versus 15. Re-detected after boosting: most primary clones, 96% of CD4 and roughly 88% of CD8.

Production of TCR cDNA was by 5'RACE template switching, which also added a universal primer site and UMIs. TCRdb independently ran MiXCR on the 5' RACE reads; one entry per CDR3 protein. The sample contains around 600,000 distinct CDR3 sequences, about 12% of which appear only once. With respect to this clonotype: Its antigen remains unidentified.

This receptor was obtained from a young man who received the YFV17D yellow fever vaccine. The sequenced sample was PBMCs, obtained on the day of the yellow fever booster vaccination.

The CDR3 spells CASRGSGPQHF. In DNA, the CDR3 is TGTGCCAGCAGGGGATCGGGGCCCCAGCATTTT. The V and J genes are TRBV2 and TRBJ1-5; no definite D call. Germline lookup yields CDR1 SNHLY and CDR2 FYNNEI. Trimming removed 6 bases from V and 9 bases from J, with 9 bases in between. This CDR3 contains 11 residues.